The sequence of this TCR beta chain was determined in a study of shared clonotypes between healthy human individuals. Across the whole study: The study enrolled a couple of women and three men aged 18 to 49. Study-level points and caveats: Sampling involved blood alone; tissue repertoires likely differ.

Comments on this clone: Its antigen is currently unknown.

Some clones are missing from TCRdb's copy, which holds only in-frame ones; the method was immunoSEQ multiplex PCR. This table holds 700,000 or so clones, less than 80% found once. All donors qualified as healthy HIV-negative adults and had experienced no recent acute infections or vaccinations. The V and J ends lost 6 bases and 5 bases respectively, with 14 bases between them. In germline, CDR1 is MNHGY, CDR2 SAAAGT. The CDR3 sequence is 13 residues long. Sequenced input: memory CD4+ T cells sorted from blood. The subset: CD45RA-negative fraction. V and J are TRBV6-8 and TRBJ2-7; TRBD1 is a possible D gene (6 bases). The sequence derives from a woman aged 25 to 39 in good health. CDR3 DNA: TGTGCCAGCAGAGCCAGGGGTCGGCACGAGCAGTACTTC. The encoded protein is CASRARGRHEQYF.